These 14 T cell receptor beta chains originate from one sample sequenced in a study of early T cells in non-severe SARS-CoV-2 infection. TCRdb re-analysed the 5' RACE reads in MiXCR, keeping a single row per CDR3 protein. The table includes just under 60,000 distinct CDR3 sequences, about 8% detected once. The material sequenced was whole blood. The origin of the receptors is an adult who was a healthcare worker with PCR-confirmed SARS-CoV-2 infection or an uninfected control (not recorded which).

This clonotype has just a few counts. The CDR3 coding sequence is TGTGCCAGCAGCCCCAGTAGGGAGTCAAGAAATGAGCAGTTCTTC. It yields the protein CASSPSRESRNEQFF. The chain combines TRBV9 with TRBJ2-1; tentative D call: TRBD2 (5 bases). Looked up from germline, CDR1 is SGDLS and CDR2 is YYNGEE. The CDR3 length is 15 residues. V lost 4 bases, J lost 7 bases, and 18 bases lay in between.

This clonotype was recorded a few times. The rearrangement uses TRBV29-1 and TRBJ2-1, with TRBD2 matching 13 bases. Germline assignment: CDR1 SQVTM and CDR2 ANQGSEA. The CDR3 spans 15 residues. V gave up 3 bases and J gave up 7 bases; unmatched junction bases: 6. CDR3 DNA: TGCAGCGTTGAGCCTCAACTAGCGGGAGGGAATGAGCAGTTCTTC. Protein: CSVEPQLAGGNEQFF.

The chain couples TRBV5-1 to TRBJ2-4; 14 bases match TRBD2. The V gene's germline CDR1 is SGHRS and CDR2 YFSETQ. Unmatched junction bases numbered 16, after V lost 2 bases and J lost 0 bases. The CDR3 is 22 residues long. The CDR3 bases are TGCGCCAGCAGCTTAAAATTACCGGGACTAGCGGGAGTCACCTTAGCCAAAAACATTCAGTACTTC. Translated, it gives CASSLKLPGLAGVTLAKNIQYF.

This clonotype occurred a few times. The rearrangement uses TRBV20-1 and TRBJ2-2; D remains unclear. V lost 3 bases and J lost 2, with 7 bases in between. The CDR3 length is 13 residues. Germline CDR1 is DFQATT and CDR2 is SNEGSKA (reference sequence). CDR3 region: CSASPGNTGELFF. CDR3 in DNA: TGCAGTGCTAGCCCCGGAAACACCGGGGAGCTGTTTTTT.

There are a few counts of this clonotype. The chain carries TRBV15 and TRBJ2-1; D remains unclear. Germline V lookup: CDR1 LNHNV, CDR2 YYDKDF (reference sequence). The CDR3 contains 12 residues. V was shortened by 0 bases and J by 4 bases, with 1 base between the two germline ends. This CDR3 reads CATSRDYNEQFF. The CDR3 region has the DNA TGTGCCACCAGCAGAGATTACAATGAGCAGTTCTTC.

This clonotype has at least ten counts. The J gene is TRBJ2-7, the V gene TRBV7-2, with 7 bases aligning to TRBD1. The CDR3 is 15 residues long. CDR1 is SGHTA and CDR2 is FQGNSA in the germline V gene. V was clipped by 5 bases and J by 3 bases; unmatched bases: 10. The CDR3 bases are TGTGCCAGCAGCCCCGGTGGCGCAGGGGGCTACGAGCAGTACTTC. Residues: CASSPGGAGGYEQYF.

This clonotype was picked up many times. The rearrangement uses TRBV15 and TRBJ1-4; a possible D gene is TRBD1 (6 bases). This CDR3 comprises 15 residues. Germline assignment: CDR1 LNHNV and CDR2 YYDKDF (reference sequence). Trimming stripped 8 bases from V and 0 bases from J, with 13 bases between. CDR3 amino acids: CATLRDTATNEKLFF. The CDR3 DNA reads TGTGCCACCCTCCGGGACACTGCAACTAATGAAAAACTGTTTTTT. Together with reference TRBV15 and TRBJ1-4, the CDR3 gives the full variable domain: DAMVIQNPRYQVTQFGKPVTLSCSQTLNHNVMYWYQQKSSQAPKLLFHYYDKDFNNEADTPDNFQSRRPNTSFCFLDIRSPGLGDTAMYLCATLRDTATNEKLFFGSGTQLSVL.

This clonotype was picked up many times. Written as DNA, the CDR3 is TGTGCCATCAGTGAGTCAACCGCTGGAGAGACCCAGTACTTC. It encodes CAISESTAGETQYF. The gene calls are TRBV10-3 and TRBJ2-5; D unresolved. The germline gives CDR1 ENHRY, CDR2 SYGVKD. V was cut by 0 bases and J by 4 bases, with 9 bases left in between. The CDR3 runs 14 residues.

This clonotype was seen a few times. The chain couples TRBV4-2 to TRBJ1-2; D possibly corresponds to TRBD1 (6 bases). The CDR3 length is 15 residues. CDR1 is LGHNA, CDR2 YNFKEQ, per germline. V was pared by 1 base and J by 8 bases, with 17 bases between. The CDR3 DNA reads TGTGCCAGCAGCCAAGGCACGGGGGCCTCCCAAGGCTACACCTTC. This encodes CASSQGTGASQGYTF.

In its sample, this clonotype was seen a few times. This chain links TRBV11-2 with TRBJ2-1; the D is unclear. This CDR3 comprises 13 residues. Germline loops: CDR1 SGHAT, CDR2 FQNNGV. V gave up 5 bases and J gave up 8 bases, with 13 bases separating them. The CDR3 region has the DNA TGTGCCAGCAGCCGCAGTGTGGATGATGAGCAGTTCTTC. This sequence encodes CASSRSVDDEQFF.

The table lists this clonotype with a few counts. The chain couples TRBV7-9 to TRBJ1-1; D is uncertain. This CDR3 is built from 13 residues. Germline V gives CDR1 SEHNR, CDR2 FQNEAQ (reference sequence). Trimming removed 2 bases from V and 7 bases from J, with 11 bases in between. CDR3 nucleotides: TGTGCCAGCAGCTTAAGGGAGGCAGTTGAAGCTTTCTTT. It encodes CASSLREAVEAFF.

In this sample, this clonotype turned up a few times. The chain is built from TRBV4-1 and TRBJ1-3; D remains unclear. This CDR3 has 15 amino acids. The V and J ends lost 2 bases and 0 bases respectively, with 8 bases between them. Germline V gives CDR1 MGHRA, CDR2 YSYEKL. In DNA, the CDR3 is TGCGCCAGCAGCCAATCCCATAGCTCTGGAAACACCATATATTTT. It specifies CASSQSHSSGNTIYF.

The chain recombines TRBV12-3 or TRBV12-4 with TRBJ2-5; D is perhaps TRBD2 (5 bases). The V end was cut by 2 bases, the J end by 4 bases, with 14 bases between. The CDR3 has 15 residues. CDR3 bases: TGTGCCAGCAGTTTAAGGACTCCCGCACGAGAGACCCAGTACTTC. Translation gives CASSLRTPARETQYF.

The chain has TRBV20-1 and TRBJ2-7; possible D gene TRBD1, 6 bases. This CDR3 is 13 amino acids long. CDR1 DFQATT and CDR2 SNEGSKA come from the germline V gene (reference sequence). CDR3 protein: CGGTRAPGYEQYF. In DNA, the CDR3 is TGCGGGGGCACAAGGGCACCGGGCTACGAGCAGTACTTC.